This T cell receptor beta chain is from a study of blood T cell repertoires in COVID-19. Some clones are missing from TCRdb's copy, which holds only in-frame ones; the method was immunoSEQ multiplex PCR. The table lists around 19,000 clones, roughly 90% of them singletons. Germline V gene lookup returns CDR1 LGHNA and CDR2 YNFKEQ. Trimming took off 2 bases at V and 3 bases at J, with 10 bases between the two ends. The CDR3 contains 14 residues. The V gene is TRBV4-2, the J gene TRBJ1-2; maybe TRBD1 (6 bases). The clonotype comes from a human donor in a cohort sampled during active COVID-19. Sequencing was done on a sample of peripheral blood. CDR3: CASSQSGEDYGYTF. CDR3 DNA: TGTGCCAGCAGCCAATCAGGGGAAGACTATGGCTACACCTTC.